This T cell receptor (beta chain) was sequenced for a study of T-cell memory formation after mild COVID-19. Trimming shortened V by 2 bases and J by 3 bases, and 8 bases separated the two germline ends. Germline CDR1 reads MNHEY; CDR2 reads SVGAGI. The CDR3 runs 14 residues. TCRdb re-called the 5' RACE reads through MiXCR, storing one row per CDR3 protein. The data show 350,000 to 450,000 distinct CDR3 sequences, approximately 15% seen once. This clonotype was counted ten times or more. Specimen: PBMCs or a T cell subset sorted from them (not recorded which). The source is a young man who had mild COVID-19 (a few samples of this study predate the infection). Cell type and time point are not known. This rearrangement joins TRBV6-5 to TRBJ1-5, with D hard to call. The CDR3: CASSYRANNQPQHF. CDR3 in DNA: TGTGCCAGCAGTTACAGGGCAAACAATCAGCCCCAGCATTTT.